This T cell receptor beta chain was identified in a study of T cell responses to AZD1222 COVID-19 vaccine. General study findings and limits: Reportedly, nearly half of unique spike TCRs recognized epitopes outside B.1.351/B.1.1.7 mutations.

This clone has a count of ten or more. Antigen unknown. The CDR3 consists of 15 residues. Germline lookup yields CDR1 SEHNR and CDR2 FQNEAQ (reference sequence). The ends were cut back, 3 bases at V and 8 bases at J, with 17 bases in the middle. TCRdb's table, derived via immunoSEQ multiplex PCR, lists solely in-frame clones and lacks some. This sample has some 150,000 clones, with more than 90% found just once. The J gene is TRBJ2-1, the V gene TRBV7-9; possible D gene TRBD2, 6 bases. This specimen was peripheral blood, taken 28 days after the second AZD1222 dose. This clonotype was sampled from an adult who received the AZD1222 COVID-19 vaccine. In DNA form, the CDR3 reads TGTGCCAGCAGCTTCCGGGACTGGGGGATGTATGAGCAGTTCTTC. This codes for CASSFRDWGMYEQFF.